The next 12 T cell receptor beta chains were all read from a single sample in a study of shared clonotypes between healthy human individuals. Produced via immunoSEQ multiplex PCR; TCRdb's table is partial and in-frame only. The sample lists more than 900,000 clones, around 78% occurring once. The sample consisted of memory CD4+ T cells from PBMCs. Subset specified: CD45RA-negative fraction. The receptors come from a man aged 18 to 29 in good health. Some clones in this sample may be carry-over from other donors' samples.

The chain has TRBV6-1 and TRBJ2-7, with 7 bases identical to TRBD1. The ends lost 6 bases at V and 1 base at J; junction bases unmatched: 9. CDR3 length: 15 residues. In germline, CDR1 is MNHNS, CDR2 SASEGT. In nucleotides, the CDR3 is TGTGCCAGCAGGGAACAGGGGATGGGATCCTACGAGCAGTACTTC. This translates into CASREQGMGSYEQYF.

The chain joins TRBV7-2 to TRBJ1-5; D might be TRBD1 (5 bases). The V gene lost 2 bases and the J gene lost 4 bases, with 12 bases spanning the gap. The CDR3 sequence is 15 residues long. The germline V gene has CDR1 SGHTA and CDR2 FQGNSA. The CDR3 DNA follows: TGTGCCAGCAGCTTATTACAGGTTCCTAATCAGCCCCAGCATTTT. Its protein product is CASSLLQVPNQPQHF.

About this clone: The same CDR3 can be traced to other DNA sequences in this sample. This chain links TRBV19 with TRBJ1-1; D is unresolved. This CDR3 contains 13 residues. The V end lost 1 base, the J end lost 4 bases, and 7 bases lay between the germline ends. Germline V gene lookup returns CDR1 LNHDA and CDR2 SQIVND (reference sequence). The CDR3 loop reads CASSIGAGTEAFF. Here the CDR3 DNA reads TGTGCCAGTAGTATAGGGGCGGGCACTGAAGCTTTCTTT.

V is TRBV27 and J is TRBJ2-5; D gene uncertain. This CDR3 comprises 13 residues. Germline CDR1 reads MNHEY; CDR2 reads SMNVEV (reference sequence). Trimming took 5 bases from V and 2 from J, leaving 9 bases between them. CDR3: CASSVRVQETQYF. The CDR3 DNA is TGTGCCAGCAGTGTCCGGGTACAAGAGACCCAGTACTTC.

The genes are TRBV5-1 and TRBJ2-2; D is unresolved. The CDR3 loop spans 16 amino acids. The germline CDR1 and CDR2 sequences are SGHRS and YFSETQ. V lost 0 bases to trimming and J lost 2 bases, with 11 bases between them. DNA for the CDR3: TGCGCCAGCAGCTTGGGGGGTCAGTTCAACACCGGGGAGCTGTTTTTT. This gives the protein CASSLGGQFNTGELFF.

Worth noting for this clone: A much larger clone differs from this one at a single base, so this may be a read error. The sample carries other DNA sequences with the same CDR3. CDR3 region: CASSLRGDSNYEQYF. The DNA for the CDR3 is TGCGCCAGCAGCTTACGGGGGGACAGCAATTACGAGCAGTACTTC. This chain uses TRBV5-1 with TRBJ2-7, with D possibly called TRBD1 or TRBD2 (7 bases each). The ends were cut back, 2 bases at V and 4 bases at J, with 16 bases in the middle. The CDR3 totals 15 residues. Germline CDR1 SGHRS, CDR2 YFSETQ.

The V call is TRBV19, the J call TRBJ2-7; a possible D gene is TRBD2 (5 bases). In germline, CDR1 is LNHDA, CDR2 SQIVND (reference sequence). V gave up 1 base and J gave up 2 bases, with 6 bases separating them. The CDR3 runs to 13 residues. The CDR3 DNA follows: TGTGCCAGTAGTATAGCGGGGACCTACGAGCAGTACTTC. This sequence encodes CASSIAGTYEQYF.

The chain carries TRBV4-1 and TRBJ2-7, with 11 nucleotides matching TRBD2. The germline gives CDR1 MGHRA, CDR2 YSYEKL. With V trimmed by 0 bases and J by 11 bases, 3 bases remained unmatched. This CDR3 spans 13 amino acids. DNA for the CDR3: TGCGCCAGCAGCCAAGAACCGGGACTAGCGGAGTACTTC. It yields the protein CASSQEPGLAEYF.

V gene TRBV6-1 combines with J gene TRBJ2-7, with D possibly matching TRBD1 (6 bases). This CDR3 is 14 amino acids long. V was shortened by 7 bases and J by 1 base, with 14 bases between the two germline ends. CDR1 is MNHNS, CDR2 SASEGT, per germline. As DNA, the CDR3 is TGTGCCAGCAAACCCGGGACACTTTCCTACGAGCAGTACTTC. Residues: CASKPGTLSYEQYF.

The chain uses TRBV19 and TRBJ2-1, with 9 bases fitting TRBD1. The junction had 9 bases not matched to a gene; V was cut back by 4 bases and J by 8 bases. Germline V lookup: CDR1 LNHDA, CDR2 SQIVND (reference sequence). The CDR3 length is 15 residues. CDR3 nucleotides: TGTGCCAGTAGTAATGGAGGACAGGGGTGGTATGAGCAGTTCTTC. Residues: CASSNGGQGWYEQFF.

The chain links TRBV27 to TRBJ2-7; 8 positions agree with TRBD1. J lost 2 bases, V lost 8 bases, and 14 bases had no gene match. This CDR3 has 16 residues. Germline-derived CDR1 and CDR2 are MNHEY and SMNVEV (reference sequence). CDR3 nucleotides: TGTGCCAGCCAAAAGGGCTGGGGACAGGTGGCCTACGAGCAGTACTTC. Translated, it gives CASQKGWGQVAYEQYF.

The genes are TRBV7-6 and TRBJ2-5; D gene uncertain. Trimming shortened V by 4 bases and J by 5 bases, and 8 bases separated the two germline ends. The CDR3 has 12 residues. CDR1 is SGHVS and CDR2 is FNYEAQ in the germline V gene. CDR3: CASSSGKETQYF. The CDR3 DNA sequence: TGTGCCAGCAGCTCCGGCAAGGAGACCCAGTACTTC.